This entry lists 6 T cell receptor beta chains sequenced from one sample in a study of Ad26.COV2.S vaccination and SARS-CoV-2 variants. Libraries were prepared by immunoSEQ multiplex PCR; TCRdb keeps only in-frame clonotypes and omits some of them. The data show 360,000 or so clones, with 80% to 90% seen just once and around 3.6% held by the top ten. Treatment reported: about 20 received Ad26.COV2.S at low or high dose, single or two shots; 5 received placebo; per-sample allocation not given. Samples were taken on day 63 after the first vaccine or placebo injection. Sample: peripheral blood, taken in a trial of Ad26.COV2.S vaccine versus placebo. Receptor source: a person between 18 and 65 years old who received the Ad26.COV2.S COVID-19 vaccine or a placebo.

The chain couples TRBV15 to TRBJ1-4, with D uncertain. The germline V gene encodes CDR1 LNHNV and CDR2 YYDKDF (reference sequence). V was cut by 4 bases and J by 8 bases, with 8 bases left in between. The CDR3 runs to 12 residues. CDR3 loop: CATSKAREKLFF. The CDR3 coding sequence is TGTGCCACCAGCAAGGCCAGGGAAAAACTGTTTTTT.

The chain carries TRBV9 and TRBJ2-1; the D gene is possibly TRBD2 (6 bases). The CDR3 is 14 residues long. V was clipped by 3 bases and J by 8 bases, with 15 bases between them. CDR1 is SGDLS, CDR2 YYNGEE, per germline. The CDR3 reads CASSAFGRDDEQFF. DNA of the CDR3: TGTGCCAGCAGCGCCTTCGGGCGGGATGATGAGCAGTTCTTC.

In DNA, the CDR3 is TGTGCCTGGAGTGAAGGTAGCGGAGGGAGGGGTACGCAGTATTTT. Its translation is CAWSEGSGGRGTQYF. The rearrangement joins TRBV30 to TRBJ2-3, with 7 bases aligning to TRBD2. J was trimmed by 8 bases and V by 1 base; bases with no gene match: 12. Germline V gives CDR1 GTSNPN, CDR2 SVGIG (reference sequence). The CDR3 totals 15 residues. Full variable domain (outside the CDR3, taken from reference TRBV30 and TRBJ2-3): SQTIHQWPATLVQPVGSPLSLECTVEGTSNPNLYWYRQAAGRGLQLLFYSVGIGQISSEVPQNLSASRPQDRQFILSSKKLLLSDSGFYLCAWSEGSGGRGTQYFGPGTRLTVL.

The V and J genes are TRBV29-1 and TRBJ1-1, with 8 bases identical to TRBD1. The CDR3 extends over 14 amino acids. V trimming: 3 bases; J trimming: 1 base; junction bases outside the gene matches: 4. Germline V lookup: CDR1 SQVTM, CDR2 ANQGSEA. Here the CDR3 reads CSVEGQGANTEAFF. In DNA, the CDR3 is TGCAGCGTTGAGGGGCAGGGGGCGAACACTGAAGCTTTCTTT. Drawing the rest from reference TRBV29-1 and TRBJ1-1, the complete variable domain is SAVISQKPSRDICQRGTSLTIQCQVDSQVTMMFWYRQQPGQSLTLIATANQGSEATYESGFVIDKFPISRPNLTFSTLTVSNMSPEDSSIYLCSVEGQGANTEAFFGQGTRLTVV.

The V gene is TRBV30, the J gene TRBJ2-7, with 9 bases lining up with TRBD1. CDR1 and CDR2 from the germline V gene are GTSNPN and SVGIG (reference sequence). V gave up 8 bases and J gave up 1 base; unmatched junction bases: 6. The CDR3 length is 13 residues. The CDR3 DNA reads TGTGCCCGGGGGACAGGGACTTCCTACGAGCAGTACTTC. This gives the protein CARGTGTSYEQYF.

The chain recombines TRBV10-3 with TRBJ2-3; D gene uncertain. CDR3 length: 12 residues. Trimming removed 4 bases from V and 7 bases from J, with 9 bases in between. Germline CDR1 reads ENHRY; CDR2 reads SYGVKD. As DNA, the CDR3 is TGTGCCATCAGTGTTCAGCCATATACGCAGTATTTT. Amino acids: CAISVQPYTQYF.